A single sample gave rise to the 8 T cell receptor beta chains below, sequenced in a study of blood T cells in healthy people across ages. Next came a second PCR, run for about 7 to 12 cycles, which used a sample-barcoded 5' primer along with a J-beta primer mix. Each CDR3 protein is one row after TCRdb ran MiXCR on the 5' RACE reads. Among hundreds of thousands of distinct CDR3 sequences listed, under 55% were seen once. Sequenced input: blood. These TCRs come from a man in his sixties in good health.

The table lists this clonotype with many counts. The chain recombines TRBV6-2 or TRBV6-3 with TRBJ2-5; the match to TRBD1 covers 7 bases. V trimming: 0 bases; J trimming: 5 bases; junction bases outside the gene matches: 12. CDR1 is MNHEY, CDR2 SVGEGT, per germline. CDR3 length: 17 residues. The CDR3 DNA follows: TGTGCCAGCAGTTACTCGAGGGACAGAGTGCGAGGGGAGACCCAGTACTTC. Protein product: CASSYSRDRVRGETQYF.

Comments on this clonotype: The junction departs from the called germline gene at one end, perhaps through a read error. The chain recombines TRBV5-1 with TRBJ2-3; 7 bases are a match to TRBD1. The CDR3 loop spans 15 amino acids. In germline, CDR1 is SGHRS, CDR2 YFSETQ. CDR3 region: CASSSDVGGTDAQYF. CDR3 sequence (DNA): TGCGCCAGCAGCTCTGACGTAGGGGGCACAGATGCGCAGTATTTT.

This clonotype was found a few times. The rearrangement links TRBV11-1 to TRBJ2-5; 11 nucleotides match TRBD2. CDR3 length: 21 residues. V shed 5 bases and J 2 bases; nucleotides not matched to a gene: 22. The germline CDR1 and CDR2 sequences are SGHAT and FQDESV (reference sequence). CDR3 sequence (DNA): TGTGCCAGCAGCGGCCCCGGGTACAGGTTAAATAGCGGGGGGGCTCAAGAGACCCAGTACTTC. Translating gives CASSGPGYRLNSGGAQETQYF.

The table lists this clonotype with a few counts. The chain employs TRBV5-1 and TRBJ1-1; the D is unclear. The germline V gene has CDR1 SGHRS and CDR2 YFSETQ. V dropped 3 bases and J dropped 5 bases, with 11 bases sitting between them. This CDR3 contains 13 residues. The CDR3 protein is CASSSDVRTEAFF. The CDR3 nucleotides are TGCGCCAGCAGCTCGGACGTTCGGACTGAAGCTTTCTTT.

This clonotype has only one observation. V usage is TRBV28 and J usage is TRBJ2-7, with D perhaps being TRBD1 or TRBD2 (7 bases each). V lost 5 bases and J lost 5, with 19 bases in between. The CDR3 loop spans 15 amino acids. Germline V gene sequence: CDR1 MDHEN, CDR2 SYDVKM. Here the CDR3 DNA reads TGTGCCAGCAGTGGAAGCGGGCAGGGGGGGAACGAGCAGTACTTC. This encodes CASSGSGQGGNEQYF.

V usage is TRBV9 and J usage is TRBJ2-7, with TRBD2 matching 8 bases. After removal of 0 bases from V and 6 bases from J, the junction contained 8 bases not matched to a gene. The CDR3 is made up of 15 amino acids. Per germline, CDR1 SGDLS and CDR2 YYNGEE. The CDR3 protein is CASSVEAGGWSEQYF. The CDR3 bases are TGTGCCAGCAGCGTAGAGGCGGGGGGCTGGAGCGAGCAGTACTTC.

The chain uses TRBV28 and TRBJ1-4, with unresolved D. The CDR3 has 16 amino acids. CDR1 is MDHEN and CDR2 is SYDVKM in the germline V gene. V lost 5 bases to trimming and J lost 2 bases, with 15 bases between them. CDR3 nucleotides: TGTGCCAGCAGTCCTCGAGGCGGAGGCACTAATGAAAAACTGTTTTTT. Protein product: CASSPRGGGTNEKLFF.

V and J are TRBV20-1 and TRBJ1-5; weak D call: TRBD1 (5 bases). V lost 6 bases, J lost 10 bases, and 19 bases lay in between. Per germline, CDR1 DFQATT and CDR2 SNEGSKA (reference sequence). The CDR3 is 13 residues long. The CDR3 region is CSAGRDVPSPQHF. In DNA, the CDR3 is TGCAGTGCCGGCCGGGACGTCCCTTCTCCCCAGCATTTT.